This T cell receptor (beta chain) was captured in a study of cytomegalovirus exposure and HLA in healthy donors. Regarding the study as a whole: Later on, a genetic analysis was performed. It linked a missense variant in DCLRE1C with V- and J-gene trimming of TCR beta. Most TCR beta V segments were productive about 87% or about 30% of the time in an earlier analysis. Only CMV serostatus was available as immune exposure information. The study recorded 150 to 200 TCR beta chains that were cytomegalovirus-associated.

In the case of this clone: Its antigen is not known.

This PCR relied on a set of 60 Vbeta primers and 13 Jbeta primers. The repertoire was sequenced with immunoSEQ multiplex PCR; TCRdb's copy has only in-frame clones and lacks some. The table lists about 190,000 clones, about 13% of them singletons. Germline V gene data show CDR1 as SGHDT and CDR2 as YYEEEE. This CDR3 is 13 amino acids long. V lost 4 bases to trimming and J lost 8 bases, with 15 bases between them. Sequencing used PBMCs. The clonotype comes from a middle-aged man in good health and CMV-seropositive. The V and J genes are TRBV5-6 and TRBJ1-2; D is undetermined. The CDR3 reads CASSQMEPRGYTF. The CDR3 DNA sequence: TGTGCCAGCAGCCAAATGGAGCCTCGGGGCTACACCTTC.